The 16 T cell receptor beta chains given below trace back to one sample, sequenced in a study of blood T cell repertoires in COVID-19. Data came from immunoSEQ multiplex PCR; TCRdb stores just in-frame clones and leaves some out. The repertoire holds some 360,000 clones, approximately 91% seen once, with approximately 0.97% in the top ten. The sample taken for sequencing was PBMCs or T cells enriched from blood (not recorded which). These receptors all come from a woman aged 30 to 39 who had been exposed to COVID-19.

The chain carries TRBV27 and TRBJ2-7, with 7 nucleotides matching TRBD1. Germline values: CDR1 MNHEY, CDR2 SMNVEV (reference sequence). The CDR3 consists of 12 residues. V lost 4 bases and J lost 4; bases outside the gene matches: 1. The CDR3 reads CASSSGGYEQYF. For the CDR3, the DNA is TGTGCCAGCAGTTCAGGGGGATACGAGCAGTACTTC.

V usage is TRBV18 and J usage is TRBJ2-6, with D perhaps TRBD2 (6 bases). The length of the CDR3 is 18 residues. With 3 bases removed from V and 1 base from J, the gap between germline ends came to 16 bases. Germline V gene lookup returns CDR1 KGHSH and CDR2 LQKENI. CDR3 bases: TGTGCCAGCTCACCTACTTTGGGGGGACTTTCTGGGGCCAACGTCCTGACTTTC. It encodes CASSPTLGGLSGANVLTF.

The chain recombines TRBV18 with TRBJ2-3; TRBD2 might be the D (7 bases). The CDR3 covers 16 residues. Per germline, CDR1 KGHSH and CDR2 LQKENI. The ends were cut back, 1 base at V and 3 bases at J, with 14 bases in the middle. This CDR3 reads CASSPRGGGGTDTQYF. CDR3 bases: TGTGCCAGCTCACCACGGGGGGGCGGAGGAACAGATACGCAGTATTTT.

This chain uses TRBV2 with TRBJ1-4; the D gene is possibly TRBD1 (5 bases). The germline V gene has CDR1 SNHLY and CDR2 FYNNEI. The CDR3 has 14 residues. With 6 bases removed from V and 7 bases from J, the gap between germline ends came to 15 bases. The CDR3 nucleotides read TGTGCCAGCAGAGACGGGGGATACGGTGAAAAACTGTTTTTT. Amino acid sequence: CASRDGGYGEKLFF.

The chain employs TRBV9 and TRBJ2-1; perhaps TRBD1 as D (6 bases). V gave up 4 bases and J gave up 8 bases, with 13 bases separating them. The CDR3 has 13 amino acids. In germline, CDR1 is SGDLS, CDR2 YYNGEE. This chain's CDR3 is CASSMGHVDEQFF. In nucleotides, the CDR3 is TGTGCCAGCAGCATGGGACATGTCGATGAGCAGTTCTTC.

The chain combines TRBV28 with TRBJ1-5; 8 bases line up with TRBD1. The V segment lost 5 bases and the J segment 6 bases; nucleotides outside the gene matches: 9. Looked up from germline, CDR1 is MDHEN and CDR2 is SYDVKM. The CDR3 covers 15 residues. The CDR3 DNA sequence: TGTGCCAGCAGTACGAATTTACAGGGGGTTCAGCCCCAGCATTTT. Translated, it gives CASSTNLQGVQPQHF.

The rearrangement uses TRBV11-2 and TRBJ2-5, with 11 bases matching TRBD2. Germline V CDR1 and CDR2: SGHAT, FQNNGV. With 4 bases clipped from V and 2 bases from J, the junction kept 12 bases outside the gene matches. This CDR3 contains 18 residues. The CDR3 nucleotides read TGTGCCAGCAGCTACGGGGCTTTGGGACTAGCGGTTCAAGAGACCCAGTACTTC. It yields the protein CASSYGALGLAVQETQYF.

The chain links TRBV5-1 to TRBJ2-7; D is unclear. Deletions cut 3 bases from V and 3 bases from J, with 10 bases between. The germline V gene has CDR1 SGHRS and CDR2 YFSETQ. The CDR3 runs to 13 residues. The CDR3, as DNA: TGCGCCAGCAGCTGGTCTAGTAACTACGAGCAGTACTTC. This encodes CASSWSSNYEQYF. Full variable domain (outside the CDR3, taken from reference TRBV5-1 and TRBJ2-7): KAGVTQTPRYLIKTRGQQVTLSCSPISGHRSVSWYQQTPGQGLQFLFEYFSETQRNKGNFPGRFSGRQFSNSRSEMNVSTLELGDSALYLCASSWSSNYEQYFGPGTRLTVT.

The chain recombines TRBV20-1 with TRBJ1-2; D remains ambiguous. In germline, CDR1 is DFQATT, CDR2 SNEGSKA (reference sequence). The CDR3 contains 10 residues. Trimming took 6 bases from V and 1 from J, leaving 3 bases between them. The CDR3 DNA follows: TGCAGTGCCGGTAACTATGGCTACACCTTC. This encodes CSAGNYGYTF.

The genes are TRBV10-1 and TRBJ2-7; TRBD1 might be the D (6 bases). CDR1 WNHNN and CDR2 SYGVQD come from the germline V gene (reference sequence). CDR3 length: 15 amino acids. V was pared by 2 bases and J by 3 bases, with 14 bases between. CDR3 nucleotide sequence: TGCGCCAGCAGTGAGCTAAGGGGGATCTTCTACGAGCAGTACTTC. Protein product: CASSELRGIFYEQYF.

The J gene is TRBJ1-5, the V gene TRBV7-9; 7 nucleotides line up with TRBD1. The CDR3 totals 14 residues. The ends lost 5 bases at V and 2 bases at J; junction bases unmatched: 3. Per the germline V gene, CDR1 is SEHNR and CDR2 is FQNEAQ (reference sequence). The CDR3 protein is CASSVDRGNQPQHF. CDR3 nucleotide sequence: TGTGCCAGCAGCGTCGACAGGGGCAATCAGCCCCAGCATTTT.

The chain recombines TRBV5-1 with TRBJ1-5; 7 positions match TRBD1. The CDR3 totals 15 residues. CDR1 is SGHRS and CDR2 is YFSETQ in the germline V gene. V shed 4 bases, J shed 4 bases, and the junction held 8 bases outside the gene matches. The CDR3 loop is CASSREGTENQPQHF. DNA of the CDR3: TGCGCCAGCAGCCGAGAAGGGACAGAGAATCAGCCCCAGCATTTT.

CDR3 nucleotides: TGTGCCAGCCGGGGGGGACTAGATACCAATGAGCAGTTCTTC. Its translation is CASRGGLDTNEQFF. This chain joins TRBV9 and TRBJ2-1; TRBD2 aligns across 8 bases. CDR3 size: 14 residues. V was pared by 7 bases and J by 6 bases, with 9 bases of the junction left unmatched. Per germline, CDR1 SGDLS and CDR2 YYNGEE.

The chain employs TRBV10-3 and TRBJ1-2; tentative D call: TRBD1 (5 bases). The germline V gene encodes CDR1 ENHRY and CDR2 SYGVKD. Trimming pared 10 bases from V and 8 bases from J, leaving 11 bases between. This CDR3 is 10 amino acids long. The CDR3, as DNA: TGTGCCACCCAGGAGGGGGGCTACACCTTC. Translated, it gives CATQEGGYTF.

This clone was seen a few times. V usage is TRBV14 and J usage is TRBJ1-6, with 8 bases lining up with TRBD1. Per the germline V gene, CDR1 is SGHDN and CDR2 is FVKESK. The CDR3 runs 14 residues. The V segment lost 6 bases and the J segment 9 bases; nucleotides outside the gene matches: 7. The CDR3 nucleotides are TGTGCCAGCAGGGACAGGGAGGGAAGTTCACCCCTCCACTTT. Protein product: CASRDREGSSPLHF.

The chain is built from TRBV2 and TRBJ2-3, with TRBD1 matching 8 bases. Germline trimming cut 7 bases from V and 0 bases from J; bases unmatched to any gene: 6. The germline CDR1 and CDR2 sequences are SNHLY and FYNNEI. There are 15 residues in the CDR3. This chain's CDR3 is CASIKTGGSTDTQYF. CDR3 coding DNA: TGTGCCAGCATTAAAACAGGGGGAAGCACAGATACGCAGTATTTT.